This T cell receptor beta chain was found in a study of T cell responses to AZD1222 COVID-19 vaccine. Study-wide results and caveats: Only a handful of people who got AZD1222 tested seropositive at baseline. The repertoires were collected only after the peak T cell response.

Comment on this clone: Its antigen is not known.

The CDR3 length is 13 residues. The germline gives CDR1 MNHEY, CDR2 SMNVEV (reference sequence). V shed 6 bases and J shed 3 bases, with 11 bases lying between them. Sequencing was performed with immunoSEQ multiplex PCR; in TCRdb, only in-frame clones are kept and a portion is missing. The sample shows 90,000 to 150,000 clones, roughly 87% of them seen only once. This receptor was obtained from an adult who received the AZD1222 COVID-19 vaccine. This sample comprised peripheral blood, obtained 28 days after the second AZD1222 dose. The chain employs TRBV27 and TRBJ1-2, with no clear D. The CDR3 region has the DNA TGTGCCAGCAGAATGGACGGGGACTATGGCTACACCTTC. This sequence encodes CASRMDGDYGYTF.